Listed below are T cell receptor beta chains from one sample, sequenced in a study of a mutant IDH1 vaccine in newly diagnosed glioma. Profiling relied on immunoSEQ multiplex PCR, and the TCRdb table lists in-frame clones only, not all of them. The table shows roughly 99,000 clones, with 85% to 90% occurring only once. Sequenced material: PBMCs, taken from a glioma patient treated with radiotherapy, temozolomide or both. The source of these receptors is a woman aged 45 to 65 with glioma. CDR3s include the opening cysteine and the closing phenylalanine or tryptophan.

V	J	CDR3
TRBV6-5	TRBJ2-1	CASSYSERHNEQFF
TRBV21-1	TRBJ2-7	CASSKTGGKYEQYF
TRBV5-8	TRBJ2-7	CASSLQGVLDEQYF
TRBV28	TRBJ2-4	CATSRGLGAKNIQYF
TRBV27	TRBJ1-6	CASSPTPGTGASSPLHF
TRBV30	TRBJ2-3	CAWSVGLAGSTDTQYF
TRBV7-6	TRBJ2-7	CASSLPVGQGPYEQYF
TRBV5-5	TRBJ2-3	CASSVDPGSTDTQYF
TRBV7-6	TRBJ2-2	CASSLSHRGRTGELFF
TRBV6-6	TRBJ1-5	CASSYSIRVNQPQHF
TRBV28	TRBJ2-1	CASRKRDGAYNEQFF
TRBV15	TRBJ2-3	CATSTRTGTDTQYF
TRBV5-6	TRBJ2-7	CASSRGLAGDEQYF
TRBV7-9	TRBJ2-7	CASSVRLAGSYEQYF
TRBV5-6	TRBJ1-2	CASSLAGDYGYTF
TRBV6-6	TRBJ1-2	CASSYPLTF
TRBV2	TRBJ2-3	CASKTRAFSTDTQYF
TRBV7-3	TRBJ2-2	CASSLLSGDTGELFF
TRBV5-1	TRBJ2-2	CASSAGRVTGELFF
TRBV6-5	TRBJ1-5	CASNPGTGRNQPQHF
TRBV6-1	TRBJ2-2	CASSLVWDNTGELFF
TRBV6-5	TRBJ1-2	CASSTGWQVYGYTF
TRBV28	TRBJ1-5	CASRVGGYQPQHF
TRBV10-1	TRBJ1-4	CASGTAGSEKLFF